These 23 T cell receptor beta chains originate from one sample sequenced in a study of T cells after yellow fever vaccination. Via MiXCR, TCRdb re-called the 5' RACE reads, giving one row per CDR3 protein. The table shows just under 600,000 distinct CDR3 sequences, with roughly 12% occurring only once. Material: PBMCs, obtained on the day of the yellow fever booster vaccination. The receptor source for this set is a man aged 25 to 45 who received the YFV17D yellow fever vaccine.

V gene TRBV28 combines with J gene TRBJ2-1, with 8 bases identical to TRBD1. After removal of 7 bases from V and 5 bases from J, the junction contained 4 bases not matched to a gene. CDR1 is MDHEN, CDR2 SYDVKM, per germline. The CDR3 length is 13 residues. Here the CDR3 reads CASKQGVNNEQFF. In DNA, the CDR3 is TGTGCCAGCAAACAGGGGGTTAACAATGAGCAGTTCTTC.

There are many counts of this clonotype. The junction does not match germline at one end; this may be a read error. CDR3 sequence (DNA): TGTGCCAGCAGCTCCGGCCTACAAGAGACCCAGTACTTC. Its protein is CASSSGLQETQYF. The chain carries TRBV5-1 and TRBJ2-5; D gene unclear. CDR1 and CDR2 (germline): SGHRS, YFSETQ. CDR3 length equals 13 residues.

This clonotype was counted a few times. The chain employs TRBV5-1 and TRBJ2-7; D could derive from TRBD1 or TRBD2 (6 bases each). This CDR3 has 14 amino acids. The V and J ends lost 3 bases and 2 bases respectively, with 12 bases between them. Germline CDR1 is SGHRS and CDR2 is YFSETQ. CDR3 protein: CASSSVGGAYEQYF. The CDR3 DNA sequence: TGCGCCAGCAGCTCGGTGGGGGGCGCCTACGAGCAGTACTTC.

This clonotype was counted between two and nine times. The chain links TRBV7-2 to TRBJ2-3; D unclear. V was shortened by 7 bases and J by 5 bases, with 10 bases between the two germline ends. The length of the CDR3 is 12 residues. The germline V gene has CDR1 SGHTA and CDR2 FQGNSA. The CDR3 here is CASTQRIDTQYF. CDR3 sequence (DNA): TGTGCCAGCACGCAACGCATAGATACGCAGTATTTT.

The rearrangement links TRBV3-1 to TRBJ1-5; no firm D call. The CDR3 runs to 17 residues. V shed 1 base and J shed 7 bases, with 20 bases lying between them. Germline CDR1 LGHDT, CDR2 YNNKEL (reference sequence). The CDR3 protein is CASSQGAGSKSGQPQHF. In DNA, the CDR3 is TGTGCCAGCAGCCAAGGGGCAGGCTCCAAATCAGGACAGCCCCAGCATTTT.

The chain uses TRBV3-1 and TRBJ2-1; perhaps TRBD2 as D (7 bases). V was pared by 1 base and J by 8 bases, with 12 bases between. Germline CDR1 reads LGHDT; CDR2 reads YNNKEL (reference sequence). This CDR3 contains 14 residues. CDR3 sequence: CASSQGTRGDEQFF. CDR3 DNA sequence: TGTGCCAGCAGCCAAGGGACTAGGGGGGATGAGCAGTTCTTC.

The CDR3 reads CASSLRGVDSPLHF. CDR3 sequence (DNA): TGTGCCAGCAGTTTGCGGGGGGTAGATTCACCCCTCCACTTT. The chain carries TRBV12-3 or TRBV12-4 and TRBJ1-6; TRBD1 is a possible D gene (5 bases). This CDR3 is 14 amino acids long. V lost 3 bases and J 8 bases, leaving 11 bases between the germline ends.

The CDR3 DNA reads TGCGCCAGCAGTCAATCCCACCGGGACACCTACGAGCAGTACTTC. Protein: CASSQSHRDTYEQYF. V usage is TRBV23-1 and J usage is TRBJ2-7; possibly TRBD1 for D (6 bases). TRBV23-1 is an ORF for which the function is uncertain. This CDR3 comprises 15 residues. Trimming took 0 bases from V and 2 from J, leaving 11 bases between them.

This clonotype turned up a few times. The CDR3 DNA reads TGTGCCAGCAGCTGGACAGGAGTCACAGATACGCAGTATTTT. Protein product: CASSWTGVTDTQYF. The chain links TRBV28 to TRBJ2-3, with TRBD1 matching 7 bases. The ends lost 6 bases at V and 2 bases at J; junction bases unmatched: 5. Germline values: CDR1 MDHEN, CDR2 SYDVKM. CDR3 length equals 14 residues.

The chain recombines TRBV2 with TRBJ2-5, with 10 bases matching TRBD2. The junction had 8 bases not matched to a gene; V was cut back by 6 bases and J by 4 bases. Germline values: CDR1 SNHLY, CDR2 FYNNEI. This CDR3 spans 15 amino acids. CDR3 sequence reads: CASRTSSGSGETQYF. CDR3 DNA sequence: TGTGCCAGCAGAACCTCTAGCGGGAGTGGAGAGACCCAGTACTTC.

The V gene is TRBV18, the J gene TRBJ1-1; D not resolved. Germline V gives CDR1 KGHSH, CDR2 LQKENI. The CDR3 has 13 residues. Trimming left V 8 bases short and J 2 bases short, with 12 bases between. CDR3 sequence reads: CASKEQKNTEAFF. As DNA, the CDR3 is TGTGCCAGCAAGGAACAGAAAAACACTGAAGCTTTCTTT.

The chain uses TRBV7-2 and TRBJ2-7; either TRBD1 or TRBD2 may fit D (7 bases each). CDR3 length: 15 amino acids. Trimming took 3 bases from V and 7 from J, leaving 19 bases between them. Per germline, CDR1 SGHTA and CDR2 FQGNSA. CDR3 sequence (DNA): TGTGCCAGCAGCTTCTCCGATCTCAGGGGGGGGGAGCAGTACTTC. It codes for CASSFSDLRGGEQYF.

The V and J genes are TRBV12-3 or TRBV12-4 and TRBJ2-1; possible D gene TRBD1, 6 bases. The V end lost 7 bases, the J end lost 6 bases, and 13 bases lay between the germline ends. There are 13 residues in the CDR3. CDR3 region: CASKPDRSNEQFF. Written as DNA, the CDR3 is TGTGCCAGCAAACCCGACAGGTCCAATGAGCAGTTCTTC.

The chain joins TRBV6-1 to TRBJ1-5; no firm D call. The CDR3 runs 13 residues. V lost 6 bases and J lost 4, with 10 bases in between. Germline loops: CDR1 MNHNS, CDR2 SASEGT. CDR3 sequence: CASRISRNQPQHF. CDR3 DNA sequence: TGTGCCAGCAGAATCTCAAGGAATCAGCCCCAGCATTTT.

There are a few counts of this clonotype. The J gene is TRBJ1-1, the V gene TRBV5-1, with D possibly being TRBD1 (6 bases). The CDR3 covers 16 residues. Deletions cut 7 bases from V and 1 base from J, with 20 bases between. Germline assignment: CDR1 SGHRS and CDR2 YFSETQ. In nucleotides, the CDR3 is TGCGCCAGCGAAAGGGGGGGTATCACGGGGAACACTGAAGCTTTCTTT. Its protein product is CASERGGITGNTEAFF.

The rearrangement joins TRBV28 to TRBJ2-1, with D unresolved. Trimming removed 7 bases at V and 4 bases at J, with 20 bases between. This CDR3 is built from 16 residues. The germline V gene encodes CDR1 MDHEN and CDR2 SYDVKM. This chain's CDR3 is CASTLVLGSQYNEQFF. The CDR3 nucleotides read TGTGCCAGCACCCTGGTCCTAGGGTCCCAATACAATGAGCAGTTCTTC.

The chain carries TRBV5-6 and TRBJ2-3; 12 nucleotides agree with TRBD1. The germline V gene encodes CDR1 SGHDT and CDR2 YYEEEE. The CDR3 spans 16 residues. Unmatched junction bases numbered 8, after V lost 4 bases and J lost 5 bases. The CDR3 here is CASSRPGQGAVDTQYF. The CDR3 bases are TGTGCCAGCAGCCGTCCGGGACAGGGGGCAGTAGATACGCAGTATTTT.

This clonotype appeared a few times. The chain carries TRBV27 and TRBJ2-7; 10 bases agree with TRBD2. Germline V gene sequence: CDR1 MNHEY, CDR2 SMNVEV (reference sequence). V dropped 3 bases and J dropped 4; count of bases not matched to a gene: 12. CDR3 length equals 17 residues. The CDR3 region has the DNA TGTGCCAGCAGTTTCCTCAACCCGCCTAGCGGGAGTTACGAGCAGTACTTC. It translates to CASSFLNPPSGSYEQYF.

This clonotype showed up just a few times. The chain has TRBV5-6 and TRBJ1-6; 9 nucleotides align to TRBD1. With 4 bases clipped from V and 9 bases from J, the junction kept 8 bases outside the gene matches. CDR3 size: 15 residues. Germline V gene lookup returns CDR1 SGHDT and CDR2 YYEEEE. The CDR3 region has the DNA TGTGCCAGCAGCGAATTACAGGGGGCCAGTTCACCCCTCCACTTT. Its protein is CASSELQGASSPLHF.

This clonotype was counted only a few times. The V and J genes are TRBV30 and TRBJ2-7, with D possibly being TRBD2 (6 bases). V lost 0 bases, J lost 12 bases, and 12 bases lay in between. The CDR3 consists of 11 residues. Germline V gene sequence: CDR1 GTSNPN, CDR2 SVGIG (reference sequence). The CDR3 sequence: CAWSVPGVLYF. As DNA, the CDR3 is TGTGCCTGGAGTGTACCGGGGGTGCTGTACTTC. Full variable domain (rest looked up from reference TRBV30 and TRBJ2-7): SQTIHQWPATLVQPVGSPLSLECTVEGTSNPNLYWYRQAAGRGLQLLFYSVGIGQISSEVPQNLSASRPQDRQFILSSKKLLLSDSGFYLCAWSVPGVLYFGPGTRLTVT.

The CDR3 nucleotides are TGTGCCAGCATCTCCGGGACAGGGGTGAACACCGGGGAGCTGTTTTTT. The encoded protein is CASISGTGVNTGELFF. V usage is TRBV12-3 or TRBV12-4 and J usage is TRBJ2-2, with 10 bases identical to TRBD1. V was clipped by 7 bases and J by 1 base; unmatched bases: 6. This CDR3 spans 16 amino acids.

This clonotype was observed a few times. This sequence joins TRBV18 and TRBJ2-3, with TRBD2 as a possible D gene (6 bases). V dropped 3 bases and J dropped 2 bases, with 15 bases sitting between them. The germline gives CDR1 KGHSH, CDR2 LQKENI. CDR3 size: 16 residues. The CDR3 region has the DNA TGTGCCAGCTCACCTAACGGGGAGGACTTCACAGATACGCAGTATTTT. Its translation: CASSPNGEDFTDTQYF. Combining the CDR3 with reference TRBV18 and TRBJ2-3 gives the whole variable domain NAGVMQNPRHLVRRRGQEARLRCSPMKGHSHVYWYRQLPEEGLKFMVYLQKENIIDESGMPKERFSAEFPKEGPSILRIQQVVRGDSAAYFCASSPNGEDFTDTQYFGPGTRLTVL.

In this sample, this clonotype turned up a few times. The chain joins TRBV5-4 to TRBJ2-5; D unclear. V lost 2 bases, J lost 4 bases, and 27 bases lay in between. The CDR3 is 19 residues long. The V gene's germline CDR1 is SGHNT and CDR2 YYREEE (reference sequence). CDR3 protein: CASSFWLGKVSGSGETQYF. CDR3 DNA sequence: TGTGCCAGCAGCTTTTGGTTGGGGAAGGTTTCGGGTTCGGGAGAGACCCAGTACTTC.